This T cell receptor (beta chain) was captured by sequencing in a study of Ad26.COV2.S vaccination and SARS-CoV-2 variants. The study, taken as a whole, reports: People given the vaccine had a wider spike-specific TCR breadth than placebo recipients did.

Clones were sequenced by immunoSEQ multiplex PCR, and TCRdb holds only the in-frame ones, with some missing. The data contain 200,000 to 250,000 clones, around 87% of them singletons. As for treatment: around 19 received Ad26.COV2.S at low or high dose, single or two shots; about 5 received placebo; per-sample allocation not given. The samples date from day 63 after the first vaccine or placebo injection. Cohort 1b enrolled adults aged 18-55 years in Boston. There are a few counts of this clone. What it binds is not known. V lost 6 bases and J lost 0, with 12 bases in between. The CDR3 consists of 15 residues. CDR1 is LNHDA, CDR2 SQIVND, per germline (reference sequence).

This specimen consisted of peripheral blood, obtained in a trial of Ad26.COV2.S vaccine versus placebo. The TCR was taken from a person between 18 and 59 years old who received the Ad26.COV2.S COVID-19 vaccine or a placebo. The chain has TRBV19 and TRBJ1-3; D gene uncertain. CDR3: CASRETDLSGNTIYF. CDR3 DNA sequence: TGTGCCAGTAGGGAGACTGACCTCTCTGGAAACACCATATATTTT.